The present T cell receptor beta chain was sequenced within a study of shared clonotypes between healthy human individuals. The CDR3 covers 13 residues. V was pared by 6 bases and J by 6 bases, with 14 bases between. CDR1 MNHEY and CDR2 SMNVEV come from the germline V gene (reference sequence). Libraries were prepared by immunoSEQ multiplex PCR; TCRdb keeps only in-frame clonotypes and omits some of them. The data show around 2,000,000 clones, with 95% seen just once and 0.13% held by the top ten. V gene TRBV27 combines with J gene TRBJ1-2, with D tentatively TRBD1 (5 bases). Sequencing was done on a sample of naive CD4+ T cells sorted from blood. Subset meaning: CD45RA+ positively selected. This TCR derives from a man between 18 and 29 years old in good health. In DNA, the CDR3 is TGTGCCAGCAGCAAGCAGGGAGTCCATGGCTACACCTTC. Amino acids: CASSKQGVHGYTF.